These T cell receptor beta chains were read from a single sample in a study of CD8 T cells in Susac syndrome. One entry per CDR3 protein, called by TCRdb with MiXCR from the immunoSEQ multiplex PCR reads. The table has around 170,000 distinct CDR3 sequences, around 95% seen once; the top ten hold 0.098%. Sequencing was performed on CD4+ T cells from PBMCs. Source of these receptors: a human donor with Susac syndrome. Both conserved end residues are trimmed from each CDR3.

v_gene: TRBV30
CDR3aa: AWSPGGITGELF

v_gene: TRBV6-5
CDR3aa: ASSSSTEFNSPLH

v_gene: TRBV12-3/TRBV12-4
CDR3aa: ASRGGAQQETQY

v_gene: TRBV19
CDR3aa: ASSEGLGGSPLH

v_gene: TRBV4-1
CDR3aa: ASSQEGQGERNSPLH

v_gene: TRBV5-1
CDR3aa: ASSLAGDGGYT

v_gene: TRBV19
CDR3aa: ASRGLAGDNEQF

v_gene: TRBV12-3/TRBV12-4
CDR3aa: ASSFKSEAF

v_gene: TRBV7-2
CDR3aa: ASSLEVGQETQY

v_gene: TRBV4-1
CDR3aa: ASSQDGLISDTQY

v_gene: TRBV5-6
CDR3aa: ASSLPGLAGEETQY

v_gene: TRBV3-1
CDR3aa: ASSQPGTGSGNTEAF

v_gene: TRBV29-1
CDR3aa: SVRPVPETQY

v_gene: TRBV12-3/TRBV12-4
CDR3aa: ASSLFGGQSGELF

v_gene: TRBV5-4
CDR3aa: ASSLGAADTEAF

v_gene: TRBV20-1
CDR3aa: RLDTTDTQY

v_gene: TRBV9
CDR3aa: ASSPRGREDYGYT

v_gene: TRBV7-2
CDR3aa: ASSRRLAGTYEQY

v_gene: TRBV9
CDR3aa: ASSVGQQETQY

v_gene: TRBV4-1
CDR3aa: ASSHPGELF

v_gene: TRBV29-1
CDR3aa: SVEGNRGYEQY

v_gene: TRBV18
CDR3aa: ASSPLDPGQGLHTIY

v_gene: TRBV19
CDR3aa: ASKATLLAKNIQY

v_gene: TRBV12-3/TRBV12-4
CDR3aa: ASSFTSGGYTDTQY

v_gene: TRBV6-2/TRBV6-3
CDR3aa: ASSYAQSTDTQY

v_gene: TRBV20-1
CDR3aa: SASLGLAGGETQY

v_gene: TRBV30
CDR3aa: ARGQFFPETQY

v_gene: TRBV4-2
CDR3aa: ASSHPGSSGQDTEAF

v_gene: TRBV20-1
CDR3aa: SAREGGPYGYT

v_gene: TRBV5-1
CDR3aa: ASSSRDKGWVVTETQY

v_gene: TRBV19
CDR3aa: ASSNRGKTHNEQF

v_gene: TRBV3-1
CDR3aa: ASSQDPSGETQY